This section outlines one TCR beta chain sequence together with its context. This clone's antigen is unknown. Base qualities are not at hand, and no much larger clone is one base apart. This CDR3 is also generated by other DNA sequences in the sample. CDR1 SGHTA and CDR2 FQGTGA were looked up in the germline V gene. The junction shows trimming of 8 bases on V and 4 bases on J, plus 8 bases between the germline ends. From cysteine to phenylalanine, the CDR3 is 12 amino acids long. The CDR3 DNA has 36 bases and is translated from base 1. The sample originates from a study of shared clonotypes between healthy human individuals (dated by TCRdb to between 2020 and 2021). Concerning the study at large: The cohort comprised two women and a few men aged 18 to 49 years. For each donor, CD4 naive and CD4 memory were each given three plates, CD8 naive was given two plates, and CD8 memory was given one plate. Blood TCR repertoires of about 5 healthy adults were deeply sequenced to estimate repertoire size and the extent of clonotype sharing between individuals. Different laboratories and diverse techniques were used to prepare libraries and sequence TCR repertoires, to increase sequencing depth and limit assay-specific biases. Leukapheresis yielded between about 0.85 and 10 billion PBMCs per donor.

Using the deep immunoSEQ assay, TCR CDR3 regions were amplified from genomic DNA by multiplex PCR. Extracted genomic DNA from each cell subset was spread evenly across all wells of several immunoSEQ 96-well plates, with each plate serving as a replicate. For sorted subsets, approximately 0.2 ug of genomic DNA, equivalent to some 30,000 T cell genomes, went into each replicate PCR. Purified libraries were measured with a Qubit 3.0 fluorometer, size-checked on a Bioanalyzer 2100, and measured again with the KAPA Library Quantification kit. Every immunoSEQ 96-well plate was sequenced on a dedicated single-read 150-cycle Illumina NextSeq 550 flow cell. For the original study's pipeline: The immunoSEQ output contained only junctional sequences without quality scores, so filtering could not match that applied to full-length reads. To assign V/J genes and CDR3, sequences were annotated using PyIR, a Python wrapper for IgBLAST v1.9, with IMGT germline references. Reads were removed for weak V/J assignments (E-value above 1e-6), missing CDR3, stop codons, out-of-frame junctions, or ambiguous translated residues. A V3J clonotype was defined by an identical inferred V gene, J gene, and CDR3 amino acid sequence. To compute the percentage overlap between repertoires, the number of shared unique clonotypes was divided by the size of the smaller repertoire. RTK rarefaction, the Chao1 estimator, and Recon v2.1 estimates of unobserved clonotypes were used to assess repertoire richness. Generation probabilities for all TCRbeta clonotypes obtained by the gDNA method from a handful of donors were computed using OLGA. TCRdb retrieved this table from immuneACCESS and kept in-frame rearrangements only. Not all clones are present; in checked studies, unresolved V genes account for under half, and no reason is known for the remainder. The DNA was the basis for D and trimming; V, J and clone size are from that table. The sample table contains 2 million to 3 million clones; only one count was recorded for 93% of them. The ten top clones hold 0.36% of the sample.

Healthy HIV-negative adults with no recently reported acute infections or vaccinations were included as donors. Only Caucasian adults living in Nashville, Tennessee, USA were represented among the donors. CD4+ T cells were enriched by magnetic negative selection; naive cells were then positively selected on CD45RA, and the negative fraction formed the memory subset. After blood collection by leukapheresis, PBMCs were isolated using Ficoll-Histopaque density gradient centrifugation and then cryopreserved in the vapor phase of liquid nitrogen. Purity and quantity of every magnetically sorted T cell population were checked by analytical flow cytometry. Each sorted fraction had its genomic DNA isolated and then quantified by UV absorbance on a Nanodrop 2000c. Study-wide findings and limitations: Even with the large sequencing depth, rarefaction of the sorted-subset datasets indicated that sequencing was incomplete. Based on pairwise subsampling, the degree of clonotype sharing among donors was expected to be affected by sequencing depth. Because the study included only a small number of donors, the genetic and exposure-history diversity represented was limited. Sampling was restricted to blood, and TCR repertoires in tissues likely differ from the TCR repertoires found in blood. Estimated clonotype richness was generally larger for naive than for memory subsets. Higher generation probabilities were observed for clonotypes shared by all four sorted-subset donors than for non-shared clonotypes. Around 5.4% of naive CD4, around 3.6% of naive CD8, 2.3% of memory CD4, and more than 0.35% of memory CD8 clonotypes were shared across a few donors.

The sequencing input was naive CD4+ T cells from PBMCs. The intended sense of this specimen's cell subset or site label: CD45RA+ positively selected. This chain is built from TRBV7-3 and TRBJ2-2; TRBD2 might be the D gene, on 6 matching bases. This TCR was sampled from a man between 18 and 35 years old in good health. Some clones in this sample may be carry-over from other donors' samples. CDR3 loop: CASSGSTGELFF. The sequenced DNA is TGTGCCAGCTCCGGGAGCACCGGGGAGCTGTTTTTT.